This T cell receptor beta chain derives from a study of Ad26.COV2.S vaccination and SARS-CoV-2 variants. Study-level information: Donor had been placed in the Ad26.COV2.S arm of the COV1001 trial. Intramuscular Ad26.COV2.S doses were given once or twice, 56 days apart.

A remark on this clone: Its antigen is undetermined.

Stated treatment: approximately 18 received Ad26.COV2.S at low or high dose, single or two shots; about 5 received placebo; per-sample allocation not given. Material that was analyzed had been drawn on day 63 after the first vaccine or placebo injection. Findings of the study overall: Once vaccination had occurred, spike-specific CD8+ and CD4+ T cell responses reportedly showed substantial breadth. Participants given vaccine showed non-spike TCR breadth similar to that of placebo recipients.

CDR1 and CDR2 (germline): SEHNR, FQNEAQ (reference sequence). The CDR3 consists of 19 residues. V was trimmed by 5 bases and J by 3 bases, leaving 23 bases between them. The repertoire was sequenced with immunoSEQ multiplex PCR; TCRdb's copy has only in-frame clones and lacks some. Of some 370,000 clones listed, roughly 85% are singletons. The clonotype was recovered from a person between 18 and 59 years old who received the Ad26.COV2.S COVID-19 vaccine or a placebo. The sample here was peripheral blood, taken in a trial of Ad26.COV2.S vaccine versus placebo. The chain joins TRBV7-9 to TRBJ1-6; D perhaps matches TRBD1 (6 bases). CDR3 in DNA: TGTGCCAGCAGCCTATGGGCGGGGGGCGGATTATTCTATAATTCACCCCTCCACTTT. Protein: CASSLWAGGGLFYNSPLHF.